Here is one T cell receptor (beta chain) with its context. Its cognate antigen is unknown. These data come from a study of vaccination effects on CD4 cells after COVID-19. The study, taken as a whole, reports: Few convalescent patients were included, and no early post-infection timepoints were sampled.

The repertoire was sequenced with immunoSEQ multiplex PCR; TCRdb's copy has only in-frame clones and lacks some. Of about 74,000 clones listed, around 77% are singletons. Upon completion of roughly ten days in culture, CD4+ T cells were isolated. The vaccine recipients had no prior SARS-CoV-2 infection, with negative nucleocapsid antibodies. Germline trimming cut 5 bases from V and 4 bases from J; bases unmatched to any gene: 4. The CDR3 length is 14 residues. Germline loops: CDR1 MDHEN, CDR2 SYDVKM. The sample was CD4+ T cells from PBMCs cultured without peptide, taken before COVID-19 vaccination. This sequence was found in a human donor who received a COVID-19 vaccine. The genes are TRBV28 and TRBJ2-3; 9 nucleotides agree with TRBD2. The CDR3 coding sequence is TGTGCCAGCAGTACTGTAGCGGGGGCAGATACGCAGTATTTT. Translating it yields CASSTVAGADTQYF.